The 16 T cell receptor beta chains given below trace back to one sample, sequenced in a study of blood T cells in healthy people across ages. The second PCR ran about 6 to 11 cycles with a sample-barcoded 5' primer and J-beta primers. One entry per CDR3 protein results from TCRdb running MiXCR on the 5' RACE reads. This table has fewer than 1,200,000 distinct CDR3 sequences, around 27% appearing once. These data were also filed under a second study, of T cells of mothers and their children.

Input material: blood. These receptors were collected from a girl aged 2 to 9 in good health.

The table lists this clonotype with a few counts. The chain carries TRBV28 and TRBJ1-1, with D possibly matching TRBD1 (5 bases). Germline CDR1 MDHEN, CDR2 SYDVKM. V lost 7 bases, J lost 3 bases, and 18 bases lay in between. The CDR3 runs 15 residues. The CDR3 DNA is TGTGCCAGCACCGGCTCGACCGGGGGGTACACTGAAGCTTTCTTT. Protein: CASTGSTGGYTEAFF. Variable domain in full (rest from reference TRBV28 and TRBJ1-1): DVKVTQSSRYLVKRTGEKVFLECVQDMDHENMFWYRQDPGLGLRLIYFSYDVKMKEKGDIPEGYSVSREKKERFSLILESASTNQTSMYLCASTGSTGGYTEAFFGQGTRLTVV.

This chain joins TRBV28 and TRBJ1-6; D is unresolved. Germline loops: CDR1 MDHEN, CDR2 SYDVKM. Trimming took 4 bases from V and 9 from J, leaving 13 bases between them. The CDR3 totals 14 residues. The CDR3 loop is CASSWGLLGSPLHF. The CDR3 nucleotides are TGTGCCAGCAGTTGGGGTCTGCTTGGTTCACCCCTCCACTTT. The whole variable domain, remainder taken from reference TRBV28 and TRBJ1-6, is DVKVTQSSRYLVKRTGEKVFLECVQDMDHENMFWYRQDPGLGLRLIYFSYDVKMKEKGDIPEGYSVSREKKERFSLILESASTNQTSMYLCASSWGLLGSPLHFGNGTRLTVT.

The V and J genes are TRBV28 and TRBJ2-5; 8 nucleotides agree with TRBD2. This CDR3 has 16 residues. V gave up 4 bases and J gave up 1 base; unmatched junction bases: 8. Germline V gene sequence: CDR1 MDHEN, CDR2 SYDVKM. The CDR3, as DNA: TGTGCCAGCAGTTCCTTTAGCGGGGCCCCCCAAGAGACCCAGTACTTC. Its protein product is CASSSFSGAPQETQYF.

This clonotype was seen a handful of times. This sequence may be a read error, since a much larger clone differs from it by one base. The gene calls are TRBV20-1 and TRBJ2-7; TRBD2 matches 11 bases. The CDR3 totals 13 residues. CDR1 is DFQATT, CDR2 SNEGSKA, per germline (reference sequence). The CDR3 protein is CSARGLAGYEQCF. CDR3 DNA sequence: TGCAGTGCTAGAGGACTAGCGGGGTACGAGCAGTGCTTC.

The rearrangement uses TRBV20-1 and TRBJ2-3, with D unclear. The CDR3 totals 15 residues. CDR1 is DFQATT, CDR2 SNEGSKA, per germline (reference sequence). Trimming removed 2 bases at V and 2 bases at J, with 14 bases between. CDR3 sequence (DNA): TGCAGTGCTAGATTCCCTAGGTGGAACACAGATACGCAGTATTTT. Its protein is CSARFPRWNTDTQYF.

The sample holds a few counts of this clonotype. This rearrangement joins TRBV29-1 to TRBJ2-5; TRBD2 aligns across 7 bases. The J call may be wrong; the DNA end is better matched by TRBJ2-1. The CDR3 length is 16 residues. Germline V lookup: CDR1 SQVTM, CDR2 ANQGSEA. Here the CDR3 DNA reads TGCAGCGTTGAAGATCCTACCTTAACTAGCGTCAATGAGCAGTTCTTC. This gives the protein CSVEDPTLTSVNEQFF.

Note on this clonotype: A junction boundary mismatches the germline segment, possibly from a read error. CDR3 sequence reads: CVSSLTYPYEQYF. The CDR3 DNA reads as TGTGTCAGCAGTCTCACATACCCCTACGAGCAGTACTTC. The V gene is TRBV27, the J gene TRBJ2-7; no clear D gene. Germline V gene lookup returns CDR1 MNHEY and CDR2 SMNVEV (reference sequence). CDR3 length equals 13 residues.

The genes are TRBV20-1 and TRBJ2-4; unclear D gene. The DNA end lines up better with TRBJ2-7; the J call may be wrong. The germline gives CDR1 DFQATT, CDR2 SNEGSKA (reference sequence). The CDR3 runs 11 residues. The CDR3 here is CSASVSSEQYF. The CDR3 DNA is TGCAGTGCTAGCGTGTCTTCCGAGCAGTACTTC.

This clonotype has just a few counts. The junction differs from germline at one of its ends, possibly a read error. This sequence joins TRBV4-3 and TRBJ2-7; D might be TRBD2 (5 bases). Germline V gene sequence: CDR1 LGHNA, CDR2 YSLEER. This CDR3 has 15 amino acids. The CDR3: CASSQDQGGPYEQYF. The CDR3 coding sequence is TGCGCTAGCAGCCAAGATCAAGGAGGTCCCTACGAGCAGTACTTC.

This clonotype has more than one count but fewer than ten. The chain couples TRBV7-9 to TRBJ2-2, with TRBD1 matching 9 bases. The germline gives CDR1 SEHNR, CDR2 FQNEAQ (reference sequence). The length of the CDR3 is 17 residues. The junction had 12 bases not matched to a gene; V was cut back by 4 bases and J by 6 bases. CDR3 bases: TGTGCCAGCAGCTCAGGTACTGCCGGGACAGGGCCCGGGGAGCTGTTTTTT. Its translation: CASSSGTAGTGPGELFF.

V usage is TRBV24-1 and J usage is TRBJ1-1; no firm D call. V was pared by 4 bases and J by 6 bases, with 8 bases between. CDR3 length equals 12 residues. Germline CDR1 and CDR2: KGHDR and SFDVKD. Here the CDR3 DNA reads TGTGCCACCAGTGAGCCAGGCTCTGAAGCTTTCTTT. Encoded protein: CATSEPGSEAFF.

This clonotype was counted between two and nine times. The genes are TRBV28 and TRBJ2-7; D might be TRBD2 (6 bases). This CDR3 is built from 14 residues. CDR1 MDHEN and CDR2 SYDVKM come from the germline V gene. With 6 bases removed from V and 2 bases from J, the gap between germline ends came to 14 bases. The CDR3 sequence is CASSLEGLAYEQYF. CDR3 coding DNA: TGTGCCAGCAGCTTGGAGGGGTTAGCCTACGAGCAGTACTTC.

J is TRBJ2-2 and V is TRBV3-1; 10 nucleotides align to TRBD2. Trimming took 1 base from V and 3 from J; bases not matched to a gene: 11. The CDR3 contains 19 residues. Germline-derived CDR1 and CDR2 are LGHDT and YNNKEL (reference sequence). CDR3 sequence (DNA): TGTGCCAGCAGCCAAGTGGTGGCTAGCGGGAGCTGGCACACCGGGGAGCTGTTTTTT. It encodes CASSQVVASGSWHTGELFF.

CDR3 residues: CASSQDPNRITDTQYF. The CDR3 nucleotides read TGCGCCAGCAGCCAAGATCCGAACAGGATCACAGATACGCAGTATTTT. J is TRBJ2-3 and V is TRBV4-1, with D perhaps matching TRBD1 (5 bases). The CDR3 runs to 16 residues. Germline V lookup: CDR1 MGHRA, CDR2 YSYEKL. V was trimmed by 0 bases and J by 2 bases, leaving 12 bases between them.

The rearrangement joins TRBV9 to TRBJ2-3; no clear D gene. Trimming left V 3 bases short and J 0 bases short, with 8 bases between. The CDR3 has 14 residues. Germline V gene lookup returns CDR1 SGDLS and CDR2 YYNGEE. The CDR3 DNA sequence: TGTGCCAGCAGCGGGGTAGACAGCACAGATACGCAGTATTTT. Protein sequence: CASSGVDSTDTQYF.

The chain has TRBV25-1 and TRBJ2-7; 11 bases agree with TRBD1. The CDR3 has 16 residues. Looked up from germline, CDR1 is MGHDK and CDR2 is SYGVNS. The J segment lost 2 bases and the V segment lost 2 bases, leaving 5 bases of the junction unmatched. Written as DNA, the CDR3 is TGTGCCAGCAGTGAAAGCGGGGACAGGGGGACCTACGAGCAGTACTTC. Amino acids: CASSESGDRGTYEQYF.